This T cell receptor beta chain emerged from a study of T cell responses to AZD1222 COVID-19 vaccine. Study observations and caveats: Among those given AZD1222, only five to seven were seropositive at baseline.

Profiled with immunoSEQ multiplex PCR; TCRdb holds only in-frame clones, not every one. This sample yields 93,000 or so clones, of which roughly 91% are seen a single time; under 50% belongs to the top ten. Germline V lookup: CDR1 SNHLY, CDR2 FYNNEI. This CDR3 spans 15 amino acids. Trimming took off 5 bases at V and 5 bases at J, with 13 bases between the two ends. In regard to this clone: Its antigen remains unknown.

The V and J genes are TRBV2 and TRBJ1-6; D unresolved. The input for sequencing was peripheral blood, taken on day 0 of AZD1222 vaccination. The receptor comes from an adult in good health. CDR3 nucleotides: TGTGCCAGCAGTAGGGTCCGTAGTAATAATTCACCCCTCCACTTT. Translated: CASSRVRSNNSPLHF. Looking up the rest from reference TRBV2 and TRBJ1-6 gives the full variable domain: EPEVTQTPSHQVTQMGQEVILRCVPISNHLYFYWYRQILGQKVEFLVSFYNNEISEKSEIFDDQFSVERPDGSNFTLKIRSTKLEDSAMYFCASSRVRSNNSPLHFGNGTRLTVT.